The T cell receptor beta chain under discussion was sequenced for a study of blood T cell repertoires in COVID-19. Study in general: Samples came from the United States, Italy and Spain, spanning acute and convalescent COVID-19. From T cells, B-cell-depleted T cells, or PBMCs came the material, which was cDNA or gDNA.

In the source study's methods: From reference gene primer amplification, estimates of nucleated cell counts were derived. Sequencing used immunoSEQ multiplex PCR; TCRdb keeps in-frame clones, though not all of them. The V and J calls and clone size are taken from that table; D and trimming were inferred from the DNA. The table records more than 110,000 clones, 70% to 80% of them present only once. This CDR3 has 21 residues. V shed 6 bases and J 0 bases; nucleotides not matched to a gene: 18. Per the germline V gene, CDR1 is MGHRA and CDR2 is YSYEKL. This receptor was obtained from a woman aged 80 or over with active or convalescent COVID-19. The sequenced sample was peripheral blood. This chain joins TRBV4-1 and TRBJ1-6, with 9 bases identical to TRBD1. CDR3 in DNA: TGCGCCAGCAGTCTTAACGGGGGCTCGGGACAGGGATCCTCCTATAATTCACCCCTCCACTTT. Its protein product is CASSLNGGSGQGSSYNSPLHF.